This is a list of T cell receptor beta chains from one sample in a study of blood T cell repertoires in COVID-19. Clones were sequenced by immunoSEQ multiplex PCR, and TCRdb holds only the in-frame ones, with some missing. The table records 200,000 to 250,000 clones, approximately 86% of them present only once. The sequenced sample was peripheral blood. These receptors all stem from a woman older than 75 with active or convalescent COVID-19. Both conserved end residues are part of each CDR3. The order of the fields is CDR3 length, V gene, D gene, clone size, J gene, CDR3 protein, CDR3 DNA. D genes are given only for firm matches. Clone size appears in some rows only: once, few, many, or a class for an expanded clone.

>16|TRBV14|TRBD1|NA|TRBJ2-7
CASSQDLPGQNYEQYF
TGTGCCAGCAGCCAAGATCTACCGGGACAGAACTACGAGCAGTACTTC
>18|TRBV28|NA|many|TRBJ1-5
CASSLTLQGGHSNQPQHF
TGTGCCAGCAGTTTAACCCTCCAGGGAGGTCATAGCAATCAGCCCCAGCATTTT
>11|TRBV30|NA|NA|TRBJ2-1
CAWAGGNEQFF
TGTGCCTGGGCTGGAGGGAATGAGCAGTTCTTC
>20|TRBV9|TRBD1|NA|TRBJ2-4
CASSVAPTGGAGSAKNIQYF
TGTGCCAGCAGCGTAGCCCCGACAGGGGGCGCTGGCTCGGCCAAAAACATTCAGTACTTC
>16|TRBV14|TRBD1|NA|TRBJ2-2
CASSQGRTGASGELFF
TGTGCCAGCAGCCAAGGGAGGACAGGGGCTTCCGGGGAGCTGTTTTTT
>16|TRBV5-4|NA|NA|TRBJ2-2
CASSLAPGQTAGELFF
TGTGCCAGCAGCTTGGCCCCAGGACAGACCGCCGGGGAGCTGTTTTTT
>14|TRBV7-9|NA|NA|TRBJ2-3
CASSPGDFTDTQYF
TGTGCCAGCAGCCCCGGGGATTTCACAGATACGCAGTATTTT
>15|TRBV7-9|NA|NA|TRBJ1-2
CASSQDTERLSGYTF
TGTGCCAGCAGCCAGGACACGGAACGTCTCTCTGGCTACACCTTC
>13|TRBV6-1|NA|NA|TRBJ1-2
CASSEASGYGYTF
TGTGCCAGCAGTGAAGCTTCCGGCTATGGCTACACCTTC
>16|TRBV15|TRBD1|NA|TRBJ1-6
CATRDSGTGYNSPLHF
TGTGCCACAAGGGACAGTGGAACGGGCTATAATTCACCCCTCCACTTT
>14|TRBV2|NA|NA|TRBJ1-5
CASSLGGSNQPQHF
TGTGCCAGCAGTCTGGGGGGGAGCAATCAGCCCCAGCATTTT
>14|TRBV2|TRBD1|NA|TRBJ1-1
CASSRGPRNTEAFF
TGTGCCAGCAGCAGGGGGCCCCGGAACACTGAAGCTTTCTTT
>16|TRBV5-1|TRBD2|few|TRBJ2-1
CASSGTSGAGYNEQFF
TGCGCCAGCAGCGGGACGTCCGGAGCGGGATACAATGAGCAGTTCTTC
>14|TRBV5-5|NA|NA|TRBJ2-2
CASIWAGNTGELFF
TGTGCCAGCATTTGGGCAGGGAACACCGGGGAGCTGTTTTTT
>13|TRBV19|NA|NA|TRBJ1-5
CASTGRGDQPQHF
TGTGCCAGTACGGGCAGGGGAGACCAGCCCCAGCATTTT
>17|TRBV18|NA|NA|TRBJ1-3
CASSPQDTGASGNTIYF
TGTGCCAGCTCACCGCAGGATACAGGAGCCTCTGGAAACACCATATATTTT
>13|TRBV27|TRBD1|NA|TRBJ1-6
CASRTGPNSPLHF
TGTGCCAGCAGGACAGGGCCCAATTCACCCCTCCACTTT
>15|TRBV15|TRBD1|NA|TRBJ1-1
CATQQGMGLNTEAFF
TGTGCCACACAACAGGGGATGGGTTTGAACACTGAAGCTTTCTTT
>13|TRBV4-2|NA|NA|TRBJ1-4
CASSQLENEKLFF
TGTGCCAGCAGCCAACTAGAAAATGAAAAACTGTTTTTT
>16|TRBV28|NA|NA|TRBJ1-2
CASRPKGGRELYGYTF
TGTGCCAGCAGACCCAAGGGGGGGCGAGAGCTCTATGGCTACACCTTC
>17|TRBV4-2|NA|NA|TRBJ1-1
CASSQVPQGLLFTEAFF
TGTGCCAGCAGCCAAGTCCCCCAGGGGCTATTGTTCACTGAAGCTTTCTTT
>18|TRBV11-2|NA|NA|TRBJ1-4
CASSLGRGSSATNEKLFF
TGTGCCAGCAGCTTAGGCAGGGGTTCCAGTGCAACTAATGAAAAACTGTTTTTT
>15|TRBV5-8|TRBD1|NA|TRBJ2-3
CASSVGQASTDTQYF
TGTGCCAGCAGCGTAGGACAGGCTAGCACAGATACGCAGTATTTT
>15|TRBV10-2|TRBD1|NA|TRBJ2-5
CASSATTGGRETQYF
TGCGCCAGCAGTGCTACGACAGGGGGGAGGGAGACCCAGTACTTC
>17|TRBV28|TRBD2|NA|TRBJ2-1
CASSLWSLREGRNEQFF
TGTGCCAGCAGTTTATGGTCCTTGCGGGAGGGCCGCAATGAGCAGTTCTTC
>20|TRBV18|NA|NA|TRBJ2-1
CASSPSGQGHFRNSYNEQFF
TGTGCCAGCTCACCTTCAGGGCAGGGGCATTTTAGGAACTCCTACAATGAGCAGTTCTTC
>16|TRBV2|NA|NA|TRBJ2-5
CASSASRAGARETQYF
TGTGCCAGCAGTGCCTCTAGGGCAGGGGCCCGGGAGACCCAGTACTTC
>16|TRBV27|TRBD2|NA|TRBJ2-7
CASSFAGAGGFYEQYF
TGTGCCAGCAGTTTCGCGGGAGCGGGAGGGTTCTACGAGCAGTACTTC
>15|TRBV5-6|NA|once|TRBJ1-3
CASSFIAGPAETIYF
TGTGCCAGCAGCTTTATAGCCGGCCCCGCCGAGACCATATATTTT
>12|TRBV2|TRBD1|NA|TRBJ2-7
CASSYDRGEQYF
TGTGCCAGCAGTTACGACAGGGGAGAGCAGTACTTC
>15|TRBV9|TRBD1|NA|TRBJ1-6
CASSATGTENSPLHF
TGTGCCAGCAGCGCCACCGGGACAGAAAATTCACCCCTCCACTTT
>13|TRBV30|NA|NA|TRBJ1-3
CAWDKNRGNTIYF
TGTGCCTGGGATAAAAACAGGGGAAACACCATATATTTT
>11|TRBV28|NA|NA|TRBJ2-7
CASSSYYEQYF
TGTGCCAGCAGTTCTTATTACGAGCAGTACTTC
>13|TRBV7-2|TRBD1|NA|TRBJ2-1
CASSLARQGAKFF
TGTGCCAGCAGCTTAGCGCGTCAGGGGGCAAAGTTCTTC
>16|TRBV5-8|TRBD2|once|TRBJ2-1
CASSLEGGRPNNEQFF
TGTGCCAGCAGCTTGGAGGGCGGGAGGCCTAACAATGAGCAGTTCTTC
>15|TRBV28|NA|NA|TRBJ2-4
CASNRPGLAKNIQYF
TGTGCCAGCAACCGCCCGGGATTAGCCAAAAACATTCAGTACTTC
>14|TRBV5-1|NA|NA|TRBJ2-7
CASSWGPGTYEQYF
TGCGCCAGCAGCTGGGGGCCAGGAACTTACGAGCAGTACTTC
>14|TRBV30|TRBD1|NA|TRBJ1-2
CAGGRGGSNYGYTF
TGTGCCGGGGGGAGAGGGGGCAGTAACTATGGCTACACCTTC
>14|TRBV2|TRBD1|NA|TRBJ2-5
CASSSRTGEGTQYF
TGTGCCAGCAGTTCACGGACAGGGGAGGGGACCCAGTACTTC
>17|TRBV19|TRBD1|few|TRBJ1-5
CASSIDPWTGGGQPQHF
TGTGCCAGTAGTATAGATCCTTGGACAGGGGGAGGACAGCCCCAGCATTTT
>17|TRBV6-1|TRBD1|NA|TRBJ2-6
CASTEGDRVAGANVLTF
TGTGCCAGCACTGAGGGAGACAGGGTAGCTGGGGCCAACGTCCTGACTTTC
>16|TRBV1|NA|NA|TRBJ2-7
CTSGPISGTSIHEQYF
TGCACCAGCGGGCCGATCTCCGGGACTAGCATCCACGAGCAGTACTTC
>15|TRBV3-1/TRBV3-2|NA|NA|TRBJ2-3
CASSPLLAGGDTQYF
TGTGCCAGCAGCCCTCTGCTAGCCGGGGGAGATACGCAGTATTTT
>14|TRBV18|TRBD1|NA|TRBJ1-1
CASSRGQGTSEAFF
TGTGCCAGCTCGCGGGGACAGGGGACTTCAGAAGCTTTCTTT
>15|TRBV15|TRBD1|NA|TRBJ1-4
CATSRRQGSYEKLFF
TGTGCCACCAGCAGGAGACAGGGGAGTTATGAAAAACTGTTTTTT
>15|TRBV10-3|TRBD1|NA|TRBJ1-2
CAISERTGKNYGYTF
TGTGCCATCAGTGAGAGGACAGGGAAAAACTATGGCTACACCTTC
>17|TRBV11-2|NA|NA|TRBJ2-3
CASSLDSTAGWIDTQYF
TGTGCCAGCAGCTTAGATTCTACTGCGGGGTGGATAGATACGCAGTATTTT
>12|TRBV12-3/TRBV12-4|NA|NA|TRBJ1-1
CASSVRDTEAFF
TGTGCCAGCAGTGTCAGGGACACTGAAGCTTTCTTT
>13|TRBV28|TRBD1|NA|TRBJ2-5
CASRTGTQETQYF
TGTGCCAGCCGGACAGGGACCCAAGAGACCCAGTACTTC
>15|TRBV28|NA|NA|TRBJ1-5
CASSPQGRGNQPQHF
TGTGCCAGCAGTCCACAGGGTCGTGGCAATCAGCCCCAGCATTTT
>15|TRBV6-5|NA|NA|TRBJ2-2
CASVRLTGATGELFF
TGTGCGAGCGTCAGATTAACGGGAGCCACCGGGGAGCTGTTTTTT
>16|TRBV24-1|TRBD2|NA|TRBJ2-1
CATSDTSGGQYNEQFF
TGTGCCACCAGTGATACTAGCGGGGGCCAATACAATGAGCAGTTCTTC
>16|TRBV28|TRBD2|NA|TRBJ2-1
CASTAAGGKDNNEQFF
TGTGCCAGCACCGCGGCGGGAGGGAAAGACAACAATGAGCAGTTCTTC
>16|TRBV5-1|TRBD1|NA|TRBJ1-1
CASSLVGRGANTEAFF
TGCGCCAGCAGCTTGGTTGGCAGGGGGGCGAACACTGAAGCTTTCTTT
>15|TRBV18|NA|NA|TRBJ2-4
CASSPGRVLKNIQYF
TGTGCCAGCTCACCAGGGCGCGTTCTCAAAAACATTCAGTACTTC